The clone carrying this T cell receptor (beta chain) was seen a few times. Known numbers of the T cell clone KT2 were added to PBMC. Each cDNA got a UMI-containing oligo ligated at its 3' end. An equimolar mix of RC1.1 and RC1.2 primed the beta chain across TRBC1 and TRBC2. Using its own MiXCR run on the UMI-ligation and nested PCR reads, TCRdb lists one record per CDR3 protein. Among around 44,000 distinct CDR3 sequences listed, 15% to 20% were seen once. This CDR3 comprises 15 residues. Germline V gene data show CDR1 as LGHNA and CDR2 as YSLEER. V trimming: 1 base; J trimming: 7 bases; junction bases outside the gene matches: 5. This entry comes from a study of quantifying T cell responses using KT2 cells. Across the study: RNA was reverse transcribed with TCR alpha and beta constant-region primers. Under optimum conditions, T4 ligation efficiency was estimated at more than 8.5%.

The sample taken for sequencing was PBMCs spiked with cells of the T cell clone KT2. The sequence derives from a human donor. The J gene is TRBJ2-2, the V gene TRBV4-3; 8 bases agree with TRBD1. The CDR3 nucleotides are TGCGCCAGCAGCCAAGCGGACAGGGATGTCGGGGAGCTGTTTTTT. Translated, it gives CASSQADRDVGELFF.